These T cell receptor beta chains were read from a single sample in a study of beta chain features in type 1 diabetes. Here immunoSEQ multiplex PCR was the method, and the copy in TCRdb shows in-frame clones only, minus some. The table lists fewer than 550,000 clones, roughly 11% of them singletons. Sequenced material: naive CD4+ T cells from blood. The receptors stem from a young woman in good health. Both conserved end residues are part of each CDR3. Fields, in order: J gene, D gene, V gene, clone size, CDR3 DNA, CDR3 protein. The D gene is left open where the match is weak. Size is stated for part of the rows, as once, few or many counts, or as a class when the clone is expanded.

j_call: TRBJ2-5
d_call: TRBD2
v_call: TRBV29-1
clone_size: few
cdr3_nt: TGCAGCGTTGAAAAGGGACTAGCGGGGGCCTTTCAAGAGACCCAGTACTTC
cdr3_aa: CSVEKGLAGAFQETQYF

j_call: TRBJ1-5
d_call: -
v_call: TRBV29-1
clone_size: few
cdr3_nt: TGCAGCGTTGAAGTGCGGGGGCAGAGGCCCCAGCATTTT
cdr3_aa: CSVEVRGQRPQHF

j_call: TRBJ2-2
d_call: TRBD1
v_call: TRBV19
clone_size: few
cdr3_nt: TGTGCCAGTAGTTTAAACCCGACAGGGGGCTTTGACACCGGGGAGCTGTTTTTT
cdr3_aa: CASSLNPTGGFDTGELFF

j_call: TRBJ2-5
d_call: TRBD1
v_call: TRBV7-7
clone_size: once
cdr3_nt: TGTGCTAGCAGCCCCGGGACAGGGGGCGACCTGTCCCAGTACTTC
cdr3_aa: CASSPGTGGDLSQYF

j_call: TRBJ1-2
d_call: TRBD1
v_call: TRBV30
clone_size: -
cdr3_nt: TGTGCCAACCCGGGACAGGGTGGTGGCTACACCTTC
cdr3_aa: CANPGQGGGYTF

j_call: TRBJ2-3
d_call: -
v_call: TRBV10-3
clone_size: few
cdr3_nt: TGTGCCATCAGTCCCGGGTTCACAGATACGCAGTATTTT
cdr3_aa: CAISPGFTDTQYF

j_call: TRBJ2-2
d_call: -
v_call: TRBV4-2
clone_size: few
cdr3_nt: TGTGCCAGCAAGGTCCTATCTAACACCGGGGAGCTGTTTTTT
cdr3_aa: CASKVLSNTGELFF

j_call: TRBJ2-5
d_call: TRBD1
v_call: TRBV27
clone_size: -
cdr3_nt: TGTGCCAGCAGAGCCAATTCCAGGGGGCGAGAGACCCAGTACTTC
cdr3_aa: CASRANSRGRETQYF

j_call: TRBJ2-1
d_call: -
v_call: TRBV9
clone_size: few
cdr3_nt: TGTGCCAGCAGCACGACTGCCGGGACGACTTACAATGAGCAGTTCTTC
cdr3_aa: CASSTTAGTTYNEQFF

j_call: TRBJ2-5
d_call: -
v_call: TRBV5-4
clone_size: -
cdr3_nt: TGTGCCAGCAGCCGAGGGGGGTGGCAGGGCCAAGAGACCCAGTACTTC
cdr3_aa: CASSRGGWQGQETQYF